A single sample is the source of the 10 T cell receptor beta chains below, sequenced in a study of beta chain features in type 1 diabetes. The antigens these receptors bind are not known. Overall study findings and caveats: In every one of the four CD4+ subsets, TCRB CDR3s were moderately but significantly shorter in Type 1 diabetes patients.

Every isolated RNA sample was fully reverse transcribed, so sequencing captured expressed TCRB transcripts. TCRdb's table, derived via immunoSEQ multiplex PCR, lists solely in-frame clones and lacks some. The sample lists approximately 150,000 clones; roughly 60% were seen once. The sample taken for sequencing was naive CD4+ T cells from blood. These receptors were obtained from a man between 25 and 39 years old with type 1 diabetes.

This chain uses TRBV7-9 with TRBJ2-5; the match to TRBD2 covers 13 bases. The length of the CDR3 is 16 residues. The J segment lost 6 bases and the V segment lost 4 bases, leaving 8 bases of the junction unmatched. CDR1 and CDR2 from the germline V gene are SEHNR and FQNEAQ (reference sequence). The CDR3: CASSSPGTSGAKTQYF. The DNA of the CDR3 is TGTGCCAGCAGCTCCCCCGGGACTAGCGGGGCCAAGACCCAGTACTTC.

The J gene is TRBJ2-5, the V gene TRBV7-2; D remains ambiguous. The CDR3 consists of 14 residues. The germline V gene encodes CDR1 SGHTA and CDR2 FQGNSA. Trimming cost V 1 base and J 5 bases, with 11 bases left between them. The CDR3 loop reads CASSLGLEKETQYF. The CDR3 DNA reads TGTGCCAGCAGCTTAGGGTTAGAGAAGGAGACCCAGTACTTC.

The rearrangement uses TRBV4-3 and TRBJ2-3; no definite D call. The CDR3 length is 13 residues. CDR1 LGHNA and CDR2 YSLEER come from the germline V gene. Trimming stripped 0 bases from V and 4 bases from J, with 5 bases between. Here the CDR3 reads CASSQDPPDTQYF. CDR3 coding DNA: TGCGCCAGCAGCCAAGATCCCCCAGATACGCAGTATTTT.

The chain joins TRBV10-3 to TRBJ2-3, with 7 bases that match TRBD1. Losses at the gene ends were 4 bases for V and 2 bases for J; bases not matched to a gene: 3. There are 14 residues in the CDR3. CDR1 is ENHRY, CDR2 SYGVKD, per germline. The CDR3 nucleotides read TGTGCCATCAGTGGACAGGGAAACACAGATACGCAGTATTTT. Translation gives CAISGQGNTDTQYF.

The chain uses TRBV11-2 and TRBJ2-5; D is perhaps TRBD2 (6 bases). Germline CDR1 SGHAT, CDR2 FQNNGV. V gave up 0 bases and J gave up 5 bases, with 10 bases separating them. The CDR3 is 14 amino acids. CDR3 residues: CASSLDRRVETQYF. CDR3 coding DNA: TGTGCCAGCAGCTTAGATCGGAGGGTTGAGACCCAGTACTTC.

The V and J genes are TRBV7-2 and TRBJ2-1; D is unclear. V lost 5 bases and J 7 bases, leaving 9 bases between the germline ends. CDR1 and CDR2 (germline): SGHTA, FQGNSA. The CDR3 sequence is 12 residues long. In nucleotides, the CDR3 is TGTGCCAGCAGCGATGTGAAGAATGAGCAGTTCTTC. Protein: CASSDVKNEQFF.

This chain joins TRBV14 and TRBJ2-5; D remains ambiguous. The V gene lost 1 base and the J gene lost 3 bases, with 18 bases spanning the gap. From germline, CDR1 is SGHDN and CDR2 FVKESK. The CDR3 contains 17 residues. This chain's CDR3 is CASSQVVRISKKETQYF. For the CDR3, the DNA is TGTGCCAGCAGCCAAGTAGTTCGAATTTCCAAAAAAGAGACCCAGTACTTC.

The chain is built from TRBV6-5 and TRBJ2-7, with a weak D call TRBD1 (6 bases). This CDR3 is built from 15 residues. Germline V gene sequence: CDR1 MNHEY, CDR2 SVGAGI. The V end lost 5 bases, the J end lost 3 bases, and 17 bases lay between the germline ends. CDR3 sequence reads: CASSANRDSSYEQYF. The CDR3 coding sequence is TGTGCCAGCAGTGCCAACAGGGATAGTAGCTACGAGCAGTACTTC.

V is TRBV5-1 and J is TRBJ2-5, with D possibly being TRBD2 (6 bases). This CDR3 is 15 amino acids long. Trimming took 3 bases from V and 2 from J, leaving 14 bases between them. The germline V gene has CDR1 SGHRS and CDR2 YFSETQ. CDR3 loop: CASSSARDFQETQYF. For the CDR3, the DNA is TGCGCCAGCAGCTCAGCGCGGGACTTTCAAGAGACCCAGTACTTC.

CDR3 residues: CASSPGTAYEQYF. DNA of the CDR3: TGTGCCAGTAGTCCCGGGACAGCCTACGAGCAGTACTTC. V gene TRBV19 combines with J gene TRBJ2-7; 7 bases map to TRBD1. Germline CDR1 LNHDA, CDR2 SQIVND (reference sequence). Trimming took 5 bases from V and 2 from J; bases not matched to a gene: 3. CDR3 length equals 13 residues.